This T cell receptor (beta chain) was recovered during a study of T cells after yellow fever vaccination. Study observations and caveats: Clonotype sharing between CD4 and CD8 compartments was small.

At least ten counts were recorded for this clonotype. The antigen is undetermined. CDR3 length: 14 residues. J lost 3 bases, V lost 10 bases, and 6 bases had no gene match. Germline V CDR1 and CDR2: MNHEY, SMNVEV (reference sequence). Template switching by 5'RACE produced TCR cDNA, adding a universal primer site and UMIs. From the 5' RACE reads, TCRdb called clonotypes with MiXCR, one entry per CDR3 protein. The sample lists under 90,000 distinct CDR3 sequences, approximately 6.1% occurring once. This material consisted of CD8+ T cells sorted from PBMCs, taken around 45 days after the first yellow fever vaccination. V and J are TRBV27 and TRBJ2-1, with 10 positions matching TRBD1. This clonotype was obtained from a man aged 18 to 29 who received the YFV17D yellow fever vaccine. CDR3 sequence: CATWGQGLYNEQFF. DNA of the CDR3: TGTGCCACCTGGGGACAGGGGCTCTACAATGAGCAGTTCTTC.